This paragraph reports one TCR beta chain. The antigen remains unidentified. This specimen comes from a study of beta chain features in type 1 diabetes. Notes on the study in general: Unsettled here was the matter of whether HLA type influences TCRB rearrangement. TCRB CDR3s were moderately but significantly shorter in Type 1 diabetes patients in all four CD4+ subsets.

V shed 5 bases, J shed 5 bases, and the junction held 8 bases outside the gene matches. Germline V gene data show CDR1 as LNHNV and CDR2 as YYDKDF (reference sequence). This CDR3 comprises 15 residues. Expressed TCRB transcripts were sequenced because the entire RNA isolate underwent reverse transcription. Libraries were prepared by immunoSEQ multiplex PCR; TCRdb keeps only in-frame clonotypes and omits some of them. Of a few hundred thousand clones in the sample, 11% were seen once. This sequence was found in a man aged 30 to 39 with type 1 diabetes. Sequenced sample: naive CD4+ T cells from blood. This rearrangement joins TRBV15 to TRBJ1-5; TRBD1 agrees at 8 bases. The CDR3 coding sequence is TGTGCCACCAGCGCCGACAGGGGATTCGATCAGCCCCAGCATTTT. Its protein is CATSADRGFDQPQHF.